The rows below give T cell receptor beta chains drawn from one sample of a study of blood T cells in healthy people across ages. TCRdb re-analysed the 5' RACE reads in MiXCR, keeping a single row per CDR3 protein. The table lists over a million distinct CDR3 sequences, under 30% of them singletons, with less than 0.85% in the top ten. This sample was also put to use in a study of T cells of mothers and their children.

Input material: blood. The receptors were gathered from a girl aged 2 to 9 in good health. The CDR3 runs from the conserved cysteine through the conserved F or W. The D gene is left open where the match is weak. The size field is filled for only some rows; it gives once, few, many or a size class.

D: -
size: -
J: TRBJ2-7
V: TRBV15
CDR3: CATSKSDRTYEQYF
DNA: TGTGCCACCAGCAAGTCCGACCGTACCTACGAGCAGTACTTC

D: -
size: few
J: TRBJ1-4
V: TRBV14
CDR3: CASSATREGEKLFF
DNA: TGTGCCAGCAGCGCGACCCGGGAGGGAGAAAAACTGTTTTTT

D: -
size: few
J: TRBJ2-3
V: TRBV6-1
CDR3: CASSGLTSTDTQYF
DNA: TGTGCCAGCAGCGGACTAACCAGCACAGATACGCAGTATTTT

D: -
size: -
J: TRBJ2-4
V: TRBV6-1
CDR3: CASTEPGENIQYF
DNA: TGTGCCAGCACCGAACCGGGAGAAAACATTCAGTACTTC

D: TRBD2
size: -
J: TRBJ2-1
V: TRBV9
CDR3: CASSVDGRDNEQFF
DNA: TGTGCCAGCAGCGTAGACGGGAGGGATAATGAGCAGTTCTTC

D: TRBD1
size: once
J: TRBJ2-3
V: TRBV7-2
CDR3: CASTPGQARDTQYF
DNA: TGTGCCAGCACCCCGGGACAGGCGCGAGATACGCAGTATTTT

D: -
size: -
J: TRBJ2-3
V: TRBV20-1
CDR3: CSGEESGSVTDTQYF
DNA: TGCAGTGGGGAGGAGAGTGGGTCGGTCACAGATACGCAGTATTTT

D: -
size: few
J: TRBJ2-5
V: TRBV12-3/TRBV12-4
CDR3: CASSLEDIQETQYF
DNA: TGTGCCAGCAGTTTAGAAGATATCCAAGAGACCCAGTACTTC

D: -
size: many
J: TRBJ2-1
V: TRBV7-3
CDR3: CASSPQGLGEQFF
DNA: TGTGCCAGCAGCCCCCAGGGCCTCGGGGAGCAGTTCTTC

D: -
size: once
J: TRBJ2-7
V: TRBV4-3
CDR3: CASSQDWTRYEQYF
DNA: TGCGCCAGCAGCCAAGATTGGACTCGCTACGAGCAGTACTTC

D: -
size: few
J: TRBJ2-1
V: TRBV29-1
CDR3: CSVRSGVGNEQFF
DNA: TGCAGCGTTAGGTCAGGGGTTGGCAATGAGCAGTTCTTC

D: TRBD1
size: -
J: TRBJ2-3
V: TRBV11-2
CDR3: CASISFLGGLDTQYF
DNA: TGTGCCAGCATCTCCTTCCTAGGGGGCTTAGATACGCAGTATTTT

D: -
size: -
J: TRBJ2-5
V: TRBV28
CDR3: CASSLSNLSLVTQYF
DNA: TGTGCCAGCAGTTTGAGCAACTTGAGCCTGGTGACCCAGTACTTC

D: -
size: few
J: TRBJ2-3
V: TRBV29-1
CDR3: CSVEPNTDTQYF
DNA: TGCAGCGTTGAGCCCAACACAGATACGCAGTATTTT

D: -
size: -
J: TRBJ2-3
V: TRBV20-1
CDR3: CSARASQLRDTQYF
DNA: TGCAGTGCTAGAGCCTCCCAGTTGAGGGATACGCAGTATTTT

D: -
size: few
J: TRBJ2-5
V: TRBV9
CDR3: CASGRTGALETQYF
DNA: TGTGCCAGCGGTAGGACTGGAGCTTTAGAGACCCAGTACTTC

D: -
size: -
J: TRBJ2-7
V: TRBV6-5
CDR3: CASSYTRATGTYEQYF
DNA: TGTGCCAGCAGTTACACTCGTGCGACAGGTACCTACGAGCAGTACTTC

D: TRBD2
size: -
J: TRBJ2-5
V: TRBV11-2
CDR3: CASSFSPSGRAKETQYF
DNA: TGTGCCAGCAGCTTTTCCCCTAGCGGGAGGGCCAAAGAGACCCAGTACTTC

D: -
size: few
J: TRBJ2-7
V: TRBV7-2
CDR3: CASSLQTGLEQYF
DNA: TGTGCCAGCAGCCTACAAACAGGGCTCGAGCAGTACTTC

D: -
size: -
J: TRBJ1-2
V: TRBV7-9
CDR3: CASSDDVREGYTF
DNA: TGTGCCAGCAGCGATGACGTCCGGGAGGGCTACACCTTC

D: -
size: few
J: TRBJ2-5
V: TRBV7-9
CDR3: CASSPTGGQSTQETQYF
DNA: TGTGCCAGCAGCCCGACCGGGGGACAGTCTACGCAAGAGACCCAGTACTTC

D: -
size: -
J: TRBJ2-5
V: TRBV29-1
CDR3: CSVEDLRAYQETQYF
DNA: TGCAGCGTTGAAGATTTAAGAGCGTACCAAGAGACCCAGTACTTC

D: TRBD1
size: -
J: TRBJ2-7
V: TRBV7-9
CDR3: CSSSGTGDYEQYF
DNA: TGTTCCAGCAGCGGGACAGGGGATTACGAGCAGTACTTC

D: -
size: few
J: TRBJ2-2
V: TRBV24-1
CDR3: CTTGTGGELFF
DNA: TGTACCACCGGTACGGGCGGGGAGCTGTTTTTT

D: TRBD2
size: -
J: TRBJ2-3
V: TRBV7-8
CDR3: CASSYWSGKGPDTQYF
DNA: TGTGCCAGCAGCTACTGGAGCGGGAAGGGGCCAGATACGCAGTATTTT

D: -
size: few
J: TRBJ2-4
V: TRBV29-1
CDR3: CSVRRTIAKNIQYF
DNA: TGCAGCGTCCGACGGACTATAGCCAAAAACATTCAGTACTTC

D: -
size: -
J: TRBJ2-3
V: TRBV6-5
CDR3: CASSYVPTDTQYF
DNA: TGTGCCAGCAGTTATGTACCCACAGATACGCAGTATTTT

D: -
size: few
J: TRBJ1-2
V: TRBV12-3/TRBV12-4
CDR3: CASNPRQGSLYGYTF
DNA: TGTGCCAGCAATCCCCGCCAGGGATCTCTCTATGGCTACACCTTC

D: -
size: -
J: TRBJ2-1
V: TRBV5-5
CDR3: CASSLDAATSYNEQFF
DNA: TGTGCCAGCAGCTTAGACGCAGCTACCTCCTACAATGAGCAGTTCTTC

D: TRBD1
size: few
J: TRBJ2-5
V: TRBV5-5
CDR3: CASSIGTGEETQYF
DNA: TGTGCCAGCAGCATCGGGACAGGGGAAGAGACCCAGTACTTC

D: TRBD2
size: -
J: TRBJ2-7
V: TRBV12-3/TRBV12-4
CDR3: CASSKGTSGVSYEQYF
DNA: TGTGCCAGCAGTAAAGGGACTAGCGGGGTCTCCTACGAGCAGTACTTC

D: -
size: -
J: TRBJ2-7
V: TRBV4-2
CDR3: CASSPGPDFSYEQYF
DNA: TGTGCCAGCAGTCCCGGGCCAGATTTCTCCTACGAGCAGTACTTC

D: TRBD1
size: -
J: TRBJ2-1
V: TRBV20-1
CDR3: CSASGQGGDEQFF
DNA: TGCAGTGCTAGCGGACAGGGTGGTGATGAGCAGTTCTTC

D: -
size: few
J: TRBJ1-2
V: TRBV12-3/TRBV12-4
CDR3: CASSSSGTNYGYTF
DNA: TGTGCCAGCAGTTCCTCGGGGACCAACTATGGCTACACCTTC

D: -
size: few
J: TRBJ2-1
V: TRBV3-1
CDR3: CASSQVGAGTYNEQFF
DNA: TGTGCCAGCAGCCAAGTCGGTGCGGGGACCTACAATGAGCAGTTCTTC

D: -
size: once
J: TRBJ2-5
V: TRBV28
CDR3: CASSDLALQETQYF
DNA: TGTGCCAGCAGTGACCTAGCTCTTCAAGAGACCCAGTACTTC

D: -
size: few
J: TRBJ2-7
V: TRBV12-3/TRBV12-4
CDR3: CASRPGGGRGRTYEQYF
DNA: TGTGCCAGCAGGCCTGGTGGTGGGCGAGGGAGGACCTACGAGCAGTACTTC

D: -
size: -
J: TRBJ2-7
V: TRBV6-1
CDR3: CASNQQGGPYEQYF
DNA: TGTGCCAGTAACCAACAGGGAGGACCCTACGAGCAGTACTTC

D: -
size: few
J: TRBJ2-3
V: TRBV12-3/TRBV12-4
CDR3: CASKQGGRTDTQYF
DNA: TGTGCCAGCAAACAGGGTGGAAGGACAGATACGCAGTATTTT

D: TRBD2
size: -
J: TRBJ2-3
V: TRBV12-3/TRBV12-4
CDR3: CASSLREGTDTQYF
DNA: TGTGCCAGCAGTTTGCGGGAGGGCACAGATACGCAGTATTTT

D: TRBD1
size: few
J: TRBJ2-3
V: TRBV6-6
CDR3: CASSYPGQGTDTQYF
DNA: TGTGCCAGCAGTTACCCGGGACAGGGGACAGATACGCAGTATTTT

D: TRBD2
size: -
J: TRBJ2-5
V: TRBV29-1
CDR3: CSVEDALAGGRGKTQYF
DNA: TGCAGCGTTGAAGATGCTCTAGCGGGGGGGCGAGGGAAGACCCAGTACTTC

D: -
size: -
J: TRBJ2-3
V: TRBV29-1
CDR3: CSVASGWDTQYF
DNA: TGCAGCGTTGCGTCAGGGTGGGATACGCAGTATTTT

D: TRBD2
size: many
J: TRBJ2-1
V: TRBV4-2
CDR3: CASTPGPTSGYNEQFF
DNA: TGTGCCAGCACCCCCGGCCCGACTAGCGGTTACAATGAGCAGTTCTTC

D: -
size: -
J: TRBJ2-7
V: TRBV29-1
CDR3: CSVLDGTYEQYF
DNA: TGCAGCGTTTTAGACGGGACCTACGAGCAGTACTTC